The following is a T cell receptor beta chain sequence with its context. Its matching antigen is unknown. Other DNA sequences within the sample encode an identical CDR3. The sample originates from a study of cytotoxic CD8 clonotypes in ibrutinib-treated CLL. Libraries of TCR beta were made from 1.5 to 2 micrograms of genomic DNA that came from cryopreserved PBMCs. Study-level findings and limits: The study found clonality rose at ibrutinib response, then fell toward baseline at progression. Against age-matched healthy donors, baseline clonality ran higher and tracked circulating CD8+ T-cell counts.

TCRdb's table, derived via immunoSEQ multiplex PCR, lists solely in-frame clones and lacks some. The sample includes 150,000 or so clones, 75% to 85% seen only once; the top ten take 6.5% to 8%. The germline gives CDR1 MNHEY, CDR2 SMNVEV (reference sequence). The CDR3 consists of 11 residues. V lost 6 bases and J lost 1, with 4 bases in between. This TCR was recovered from a human donor with chronic lymphocytic leukemia. The V gene is TRBV27, the J gene TRBJ2-7; D remains unclear. This specimen consisted of PBMCs, obtained after 36 months of ibrutinib treatment. The CDR3 sequence is CASSSSYEQYF. The CDR3 region has the DNA TGTGCCAGCAGCTCTTCCTACGAGCAGTACTTC.